The sequence of this TCR beta chain was determined in a study of OX40 agonist ivuxolimab in advanced cancers. Describing the broader study: Ivuxolimab was a fully human IgG2 agonistic monoclonal antibody targeting the costimulatory receptor OX40 (CD134). Intravenous ivuxolimab was administered to patients every 2 weeks at six dose levels: 0.01, 0.1, 0.3, 1.5, 3 and 10 mg/kg. Of the approximately 50 dose-escalation patients, hepatocellular carcinoma was present in about 20, melanoma in around 15, renal cell carcinoma in 9 and head and neck cancer in 9. A male proportion of around 83% and a mean age of roughly 55 years, ranging from roughly 20 to 80, were recorded for the dose-escalation cohort. Patients were allowed to have had prior anti-PD-1, anti-PD-L1 or anti-CTLA-4 therapy, and about 40% of the dose-escalation patients had been treated with checkpoint inhibitors. Partial responses were achieved by three dose-escalation patients, of whom one had hepatocellular carcinoma and two had cutaneous melanoma. The purpose of peripheral TCRbeta sequencing was to test whether ivuxolimab changed TCR sequence diversity and led to clonal T-cell expansion. The monotherapy dose-escalation portion (N ≈ 50 patients) of the phase I ivuxolimab trial is reported in the paper.

This clone was observed a few times. Its antigen target is currently unknown. The input lacks base qualities; no much larger clone sits a single base away. The paper as a whole reports these results and caveats: At doses of 0.1 to 3.0 mg/kg, clonal expansion of both CD4+ and CD8+ blood T cells was observed from baseline to week 6. Low levels of normalized T-cell clonal expansion were also seen in some nonresponding patients. The antigen specificity of the clonally expanded peripheral T cells was not determined. Partial responders in the 0.1-3.0 mg/kg groups had among the lowest normalized peripheral clonal expansion, especially among CD8+ T cells. After ivuxolimab, expanded clones were on average more numerous among CD8+ T cells than among CD4+ T cells.

Here V drops 5 bases and J drops 4 bases, and the junction holds 4 bases not matched to any gene. CDR1 and CDR2 (SGHAT, FQNNGV) derive from the germline V gene. From its cysteine to its phenylalanine, the CDR3 spans 14 amino acids. Only CDR3 DNA remains: 42 bases, in frame from the first base. For sequencing of the TCRbeta CDR3 region, genomic DNA was extracted from the sorted cells. The immunoSEQ Assay was used to sequence the TCRbeta CDR3 regions. As stored in TCRdb, this immuneACCESS dataset retains in-frame rearrangements with V and J assigned. A fraction of the clones does not appear; measured against another copy, unresolved V genes explain less than half of the discrepancy, and the remainder lacks a known reason. The sample profile shows about 68,000 clones; 91% of them were found once. The biggest ten clones account for about 0.31% of the sample. The trial excluded patients who had a history of autoimmune disease or were on systemic immunosuppression. Peripheral blood for TCR sequencing was drawn from every dose cohort at baseline, at cycle 4 day 1 and at cycle 7 day 1. Samples were obtained from an open-label, multicenter, first-in-human phase I dose-escalation trial of ivuxolimab. Adults with locally advanced or metastatic melanoma, renal cell carcinoma, hepatocellular carcinoma or head and neck squamous cell carcinoma were enrolled in the trial. Before TCR sequencing, CD4+ and CD8+ T cells were separately sorted from peripheral blood.

This receptor was taken from an adult with an advanced solid tumor such as melanoma, head and neck, liver or kidney cancer. Here the sequenced sample was CD4+ or CD8+ T cells sorted from blood, taken in a trial of the OX40 agonist ivuxolimab. Recombination connected TRBV11-2 to TRBJ2-3, and 9 junctional nucleotides match TRBD2. The encoded CDR3 is CASSGAGGADTQYF. The nucleotide sequence is TGTGCCAGCAGCGGAGCGGGAGGCGCAGATACGCAGTATTTT.